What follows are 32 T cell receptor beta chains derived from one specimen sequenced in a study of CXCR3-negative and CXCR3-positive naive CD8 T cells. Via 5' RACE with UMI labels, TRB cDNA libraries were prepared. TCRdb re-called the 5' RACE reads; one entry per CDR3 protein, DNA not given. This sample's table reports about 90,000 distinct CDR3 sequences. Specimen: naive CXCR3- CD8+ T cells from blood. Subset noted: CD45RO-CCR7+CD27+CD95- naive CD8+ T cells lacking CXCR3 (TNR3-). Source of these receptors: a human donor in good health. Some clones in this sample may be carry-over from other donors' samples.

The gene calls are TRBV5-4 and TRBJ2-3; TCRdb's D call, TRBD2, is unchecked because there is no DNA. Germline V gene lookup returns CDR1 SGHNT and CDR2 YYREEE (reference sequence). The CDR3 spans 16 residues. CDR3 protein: CASSHLGIADTDTQYF.

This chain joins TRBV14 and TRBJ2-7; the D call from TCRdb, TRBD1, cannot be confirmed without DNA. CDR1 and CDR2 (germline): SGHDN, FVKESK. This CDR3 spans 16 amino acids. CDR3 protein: CASSQDGRTGSYEQYF.

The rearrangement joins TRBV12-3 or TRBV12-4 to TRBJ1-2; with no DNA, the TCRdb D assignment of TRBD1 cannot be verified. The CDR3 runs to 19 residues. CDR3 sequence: CASSLYPSTAGLQGRGYTF.

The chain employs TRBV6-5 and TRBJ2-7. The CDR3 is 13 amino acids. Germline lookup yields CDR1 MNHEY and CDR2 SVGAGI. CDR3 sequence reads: CASSYLMAAEQYF.

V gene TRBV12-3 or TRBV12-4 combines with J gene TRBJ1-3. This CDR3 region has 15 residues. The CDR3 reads CASSLDSYSGNTIYF.

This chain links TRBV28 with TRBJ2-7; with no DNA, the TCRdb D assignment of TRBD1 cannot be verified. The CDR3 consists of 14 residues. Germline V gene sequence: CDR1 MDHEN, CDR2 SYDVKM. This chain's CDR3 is CATSVEPGRYEQYF.

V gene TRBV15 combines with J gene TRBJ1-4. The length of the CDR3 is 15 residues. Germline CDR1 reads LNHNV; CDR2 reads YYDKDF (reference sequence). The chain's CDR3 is CATGREMAWDEKLFF.

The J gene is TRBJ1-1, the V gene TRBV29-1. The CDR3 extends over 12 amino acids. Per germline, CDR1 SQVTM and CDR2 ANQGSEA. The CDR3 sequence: CSVTASNTEAFF.

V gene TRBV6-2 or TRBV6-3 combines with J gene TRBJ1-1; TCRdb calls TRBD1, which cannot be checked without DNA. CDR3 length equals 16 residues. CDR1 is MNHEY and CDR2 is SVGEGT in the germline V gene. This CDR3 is CASSGTGAFMNTEAFF.

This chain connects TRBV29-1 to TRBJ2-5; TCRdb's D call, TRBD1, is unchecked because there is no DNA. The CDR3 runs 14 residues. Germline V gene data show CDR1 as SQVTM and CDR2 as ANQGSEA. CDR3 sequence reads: CSVDSGTGKETQYF.

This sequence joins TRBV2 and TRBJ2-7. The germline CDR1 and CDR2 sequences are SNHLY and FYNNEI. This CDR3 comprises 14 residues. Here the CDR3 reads CASSELELPYEQYF.

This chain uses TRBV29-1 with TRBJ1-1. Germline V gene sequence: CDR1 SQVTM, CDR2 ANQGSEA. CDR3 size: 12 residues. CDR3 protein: CSVGTFNTEAFF.

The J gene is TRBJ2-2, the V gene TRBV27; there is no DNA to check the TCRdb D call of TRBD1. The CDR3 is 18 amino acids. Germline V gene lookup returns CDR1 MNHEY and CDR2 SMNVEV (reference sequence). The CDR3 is CASSTTGTGRFNTGELFF.

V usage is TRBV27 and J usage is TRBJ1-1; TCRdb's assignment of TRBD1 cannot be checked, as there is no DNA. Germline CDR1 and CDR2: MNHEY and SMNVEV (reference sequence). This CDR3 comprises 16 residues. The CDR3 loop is CASIPGTGYLVTEAFF.

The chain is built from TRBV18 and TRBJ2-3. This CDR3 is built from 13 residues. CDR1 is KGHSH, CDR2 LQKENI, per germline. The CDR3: CASSPRTQDTQYF.

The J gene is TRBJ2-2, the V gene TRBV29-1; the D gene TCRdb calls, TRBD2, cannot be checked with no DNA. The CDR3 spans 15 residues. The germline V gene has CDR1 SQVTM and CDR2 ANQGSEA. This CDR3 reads CSVTGTEVNTGELFF.

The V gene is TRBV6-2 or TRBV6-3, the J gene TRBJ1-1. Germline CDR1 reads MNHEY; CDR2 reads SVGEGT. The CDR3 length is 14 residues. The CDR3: CASSYSTMYTEAFF.

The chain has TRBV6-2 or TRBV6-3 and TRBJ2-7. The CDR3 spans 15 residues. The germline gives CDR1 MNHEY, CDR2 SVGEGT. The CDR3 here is CASRKQAYGPYEQYF.

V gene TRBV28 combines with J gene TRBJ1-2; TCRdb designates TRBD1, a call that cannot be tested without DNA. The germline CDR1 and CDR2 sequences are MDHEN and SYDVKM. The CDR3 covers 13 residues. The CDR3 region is CASSLKWDSGYTF.

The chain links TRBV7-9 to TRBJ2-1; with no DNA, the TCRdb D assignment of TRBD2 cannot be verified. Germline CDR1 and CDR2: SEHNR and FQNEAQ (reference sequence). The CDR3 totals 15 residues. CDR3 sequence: CASSAGTSGIYEQFF.

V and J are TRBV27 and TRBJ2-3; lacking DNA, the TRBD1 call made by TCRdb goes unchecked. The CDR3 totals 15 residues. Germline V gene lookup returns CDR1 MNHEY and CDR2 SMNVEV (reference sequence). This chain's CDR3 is CASRPIGAPTDTQYF.

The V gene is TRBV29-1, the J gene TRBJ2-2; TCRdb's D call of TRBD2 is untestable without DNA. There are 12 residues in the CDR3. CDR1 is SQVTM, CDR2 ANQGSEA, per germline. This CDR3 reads CSVDGEDGELFF.

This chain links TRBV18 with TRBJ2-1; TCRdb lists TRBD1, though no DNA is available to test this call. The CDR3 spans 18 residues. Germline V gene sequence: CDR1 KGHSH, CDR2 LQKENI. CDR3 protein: CASSRYAGSIDSYNEQFF.

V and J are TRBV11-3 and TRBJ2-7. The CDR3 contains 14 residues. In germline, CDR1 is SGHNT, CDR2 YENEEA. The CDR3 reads CASSLDRDSYEQYF. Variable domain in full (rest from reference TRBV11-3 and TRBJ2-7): EAGVVQSPRYKIIEKKQPVAFWCNPISGHNTLYWYLQNLGQGPELLIRYENEEAVDDSQLPKDRFSAERLKGVDSTLKIQPAELGDSAVYLCASSLDRDSYEQYFGPGTRLTVT.

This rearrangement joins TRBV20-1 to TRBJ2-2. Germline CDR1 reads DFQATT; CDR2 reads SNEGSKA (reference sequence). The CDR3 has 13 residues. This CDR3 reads CSAETPNTGELFF.

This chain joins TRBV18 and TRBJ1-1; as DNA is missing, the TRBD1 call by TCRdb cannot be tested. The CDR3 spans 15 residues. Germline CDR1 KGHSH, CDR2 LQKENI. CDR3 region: CASSPNRGVGTEAFF.

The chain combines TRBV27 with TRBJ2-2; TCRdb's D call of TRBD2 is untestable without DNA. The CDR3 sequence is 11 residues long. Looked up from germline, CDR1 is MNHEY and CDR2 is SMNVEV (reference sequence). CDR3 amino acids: CAILHAGELFF.

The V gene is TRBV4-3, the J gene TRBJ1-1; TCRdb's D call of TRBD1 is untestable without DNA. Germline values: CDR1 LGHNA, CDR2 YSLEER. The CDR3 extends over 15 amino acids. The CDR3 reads CASSQARGGGTEAFF.

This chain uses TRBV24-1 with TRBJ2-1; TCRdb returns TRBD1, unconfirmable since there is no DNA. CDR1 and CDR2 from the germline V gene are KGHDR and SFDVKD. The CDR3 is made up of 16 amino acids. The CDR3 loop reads CATSDFRDTRPNEQFF.

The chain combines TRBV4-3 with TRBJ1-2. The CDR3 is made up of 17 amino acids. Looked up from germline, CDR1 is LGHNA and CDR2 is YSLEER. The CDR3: CASSQAHFRALNYGYTF.

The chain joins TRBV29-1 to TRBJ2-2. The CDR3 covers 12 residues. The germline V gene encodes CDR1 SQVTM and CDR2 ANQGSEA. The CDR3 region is CSSWVDTGELFF.

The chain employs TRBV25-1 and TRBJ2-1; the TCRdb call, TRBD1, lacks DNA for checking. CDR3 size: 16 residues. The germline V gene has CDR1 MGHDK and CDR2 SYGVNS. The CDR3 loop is CASSDGDRPARNEQFF.